The 9 T cell receptor beta chains below were found in one sample sequenced in a study of cytomegalovirus exposure and HLA in healthy donors (dated by TCRdb to between 2016 and 2019). The library came from the immunoSEQ multiplex PCR assay. A mixture of 60 forward primers for TCR Vbeta segments and 13 reverse primers for TCR Jbeta segments was used in the multiplex PCR. TCRdb obtained this table from immuneACCESS and retained in-frame rearrangements with V and J assigned. These tables miss some clones; where compared with another copy, unresolved V genes account for less than half of the shortfall, and the remainder is unexplained. The sample table records about 110,000 clones. Jointly, the top ten make up approximately 6.2% of the sample. Sequencing was carried out using PBMCs. The receptors were sampled from a man aged 35 to 55 in good health and CMV-seropositive.

This sequence joins TRBV7-6 and TRBJ1-1, with unresolved D. The CDR3 spans 15 residues. The germline V gene encodes CDR1 SGHVS and CDR2 FNYEAQ. The V and J ends lost 1 base and 1 base respectively, with 10 bases between them. The CDR3 sequence is CASSLEARGNTEAFF. The CDR3 DNA follows: TGTGCCAGCAGCTTAGAGGCGCGGGGGAACACTGAAGCTTTCTTT.

This chain uses TRBV28 with TRBJ2-5, with a weak D call TRBD2 (5 bases). The CDR3 has 14 amino acids. Germline V gene sequence: CDR1 MDHEN, CDR2 SYDVKM. V was shortened by 1 base and J by 2 bases, with 8 bases between the two germline ends. In nucleotides, the CDR3 is TGTGCCAGCAGTTTATTACGAGGGCAAGAGACCCAGTACTTC. This gives the protein CASSLLRGQETQYF.

The chain links TRBV5-1 to TRBJ2-6; unclear D gene. Trimming took off 0 bases at V and 1 base at J, with 8 bases between the two ends. Per the germline V gene, CDR1 is SGHRS and CDR2 is YFSETQ. The CDR3 loop spans 16 amino acids. As DNA, the CDR3 is TGCGCCAGCAGCTTGGGTCGGGTATCTGGGGCCAACGTCCTGACTTTC. Translated, it gives CASSLGRVSGANVLTF.

The chain uses TRBV4-1 and TRBJ2-3; 8 bases match TRBD1. The CDR3 runs to 16 residues. Germline assignment: CDR1 MGHRA and CDR2 YSYEKL. Trimming cost V 0 bases and J 0 bases; bases outside gene matches: 2. This CDR3 is CASSQETGGSTDTQYF. In nucleotides, the CDR3 is TGCGCCAGCAGCCAAGAAACAGGGGGTAGCACAGATACGCAGTATTTT.

The chain joins TRBV11-2 to TRBJ1-4; the match to TRBD1 covers 8 bases. Trimming removed 3 bases from V and 7 bases from J; junction bases left unmatched: 10. CDR1 and CDR2 from the germline V gene are SGHAT and FQNNGV. CDR3 length equals 16 residues. The chain's CDR3 is CASSFASRQGFEKLFF. As DNA, the CDR3 is TGTGCCAGCAGCTTCGCCAGTCGACAGGGGTTTGAAAAACTGTTTTTT.

The J gene is TRBJ2-2, the V gene TRBV29-1, with 11 nucleotides matching TRBD1. Germline-derived CDR1 and CDR2 are SQVTM and ANQGSEA. The CDR3 covers 15 residues. The ends lost 4 bases at V and 4 bases at J; junction bases unmatched: 5. CDR3 DNA: TGCAGCGTTGGGAGGGACAGGGGGGTCACCGGGGAGCTGTTTTTT. This translates into CSVGRDRGVTGELFF.

V is TRBV11-3 and J is TRBJ2-2, with 13 bases fitting TRBD2. The CDR3 length is 17 residues. J gave up 4 bases and V 4 bases, and 6 bases lay outside the gene matches. Germline CDR1 SGHNT, CDR2 YENEEA. The CDR3 loop reads CASSWTSGSGGTGELFF. As DNA, the CDR3 is TGTGCCAGCAGCTGGACTAGCGGGAGCGGGGGCACCGGGGAGCTGTTTTTT.

The chain uses TRBV4-2 and TRBJ2-7; TRBD2 might be the D (5 bases). CDR1 is LGHNA, CDR2 YNFKEQ, per germline. CDR3 length: 15 amino acids. Trimming took off 0 bases at V and 2 bases at J, with 11 bases between the two ends. CDR3 region: CASSQEARAPYEQYF. Here the CDR3 DNA reads TGTGCCAGCAGCCAAGAGGCGCGGGCACCCTACGAGCAGTACTTC.

V and J are TRBV28 and TRBJ2-1, with 11 bases matching TRBD2. The trim removed 2 bases at V and 4 bases at J, leaving 1 base unmatched. There are 15 residues in the CDR3. Germline loops: CDR1 MDHEN, CDR2 SYDVKM. In nucleotides, the CDR3 is TGTGCCAGCAGTTTACGGACTAGCGGGTACAATGAGCAGTTCTTC. This gives the protein CASSLRTSGYNEQFF.